The clone carrying this T cell receptor beta chain has only a few counts. 5'RACE with constant-segment primers yielded barcoded, UMI-tagged TCR alpha and TCR beta cDNA libraries. TCRdb independently ran MiXCR on the 5' RACE reads; one entry per CDR3 protein. This sample yields hundreds of thousands of distinct CDR3 sequences, of which approximately 18% are seen a single time; 12% belongs to the top ten. The record originates from a study of T-cell memory formation after mild COVID-19. Study summary: Each donor largely had its own TCR clusters.

Material: PBMCs or a T cell subset sorted from them (not recorded which). The TCR originated in an adult woman who had mild COVID-19 (a few samples of this study predate the infection). Cell type and time point are not known.

The CDR3: CASSMKDRWETQYF. The CDR3 DNA is TGTGCCAGCAGCATGAAAGACAGGTGGGAGACCCAGTACTTC. J is TRBJ2-5 and V is TRBV5-5, with D possibly being TRBD1 (6 bases). The CDR3 contains 14 residues. Per the germline V gene, CDR1 is SGHKS and CDR2 is YYEKEE (reference sequence). V lost 4 bases and J 5 bases, leaving 15 bases between the germline ends.